The sequence of this T cell receptor (beta chain) was determined in a study of blood T cell repertoires in COVID-19 (dated by TCRdb to 2020 to 2021). Notes on the research overall: Collaborator samples came from the United States, Italy and Spain and covered acute and convalescent phases of COVID-19. A freely available public database, intended as a resource for researchers studying the immune response to SARS-CoV-2, is where the repertoires were released. Sample metadata almost always included a de-identified subject ID, COVID-19 status, age in years and sex. Where HLA class I and class II types were available, the types were taken from metadata supplied by the sample provider, not from assay-based typing. The material from the prospective study consisted of cDNA or gDNA derived from T cells, B-cell-depleted T cells, or PBMCs. Subjects who had been exposed to COVID-19, were actively infected with it, or had recovered from it provided the deeply sampled blood TCRbeta repertoires that made up the dataset. Samples came from the ongoing ImmuneRACE study (first 160 participants) plus 1,254 subjects from 6 global collaborators.

With regard to this clone: Its cognate antigen has yet to be identified. It has no much larger one-base neighbor in the sample; base qualities were not kept.

Findings and caveats that apply to the study as a whole: The quantity of clinical and demographic metadata differed by source and by participant and was supplied without curation.

Each collaborating institution followed its own protocols to collect whole blood in K2EDTA tubes. Collaborator samples were shipped for TCRbeta analysis as frozen whole blood, isolated PBMCs, or DNA extracted from either sample type. V is clipped by 7 bases and J by 6 bases, and the sequence between their germline boundaries is 8 bases long. From its cysteine to its phenylalanine, the CDR3 spans 12 amino acids. The entry retains the CDR3 DNA only, 36 bases that are in frame from base 1. Sequences KGHDR (CDR1) and SFDVKD (CDR2) are obtained from the germline V gene. The immunoSEQ Assay, a bias-controlled multiplex PCR, was used to amplify TCRbeta CDR3 regions from genomic DNA. Per the authors' processing: Nucleated cell counts per sample were estimated from amplification of reference gene primers within the assay. To quantify the absolute abundance of each unique TCRbeta CDR3 rearrangement, sequence reads were collapsed and filtered. Productive Simpson clonality was computed per sample as the square root of Simpson's diversity index over productive rearrangements. TCRdb limited this immuneACCESS table to in-frame rearrangements with V and J called. A share of clones is missing; checked studies link under half to unresolved V genes, and the rest is unexplained. V, J and clone size are taken as reported in that table, and D and trimming were inferred from the DNA itself. Counted in this sample were about 100,000 clones; 86% of them appeared once. Approximately 1.6% of the sample comes from the top ten.

The receptor chain draws on TRBV24-1 and TRBJ2-2, with a tentative D gene TRBD1 over 6 matching bases. The material sequenced was peripheral blood. The origin of this receptor is a man aged 80 or over with acute or convalescent COVID-19. The nucleotide sequence is TGTGCCACCAGCGCAGGGGCCGGGGAGCTGTTTTTT. Its translation is CATSAGAGELFF.